Below, 5 T cell receptor beta chains from the same sample are listed, as sequenced in a study of cytomegalovirus exposure and HLA in healthy donors. 60 Vbeta and 13 Jbeta primers were used in PCR. Sequencing was performed with immunoSEQ multiplex PCR; in TCRdb, only in-frame clones are kept and a portion is missing. The sample includes 160,000 or so clones, 70% to 80% of them seen just once. The sequencing sample was made of PBMCs. The receptors were gathered from a man aged 45-65 years in good health and CMV-seropositive.

The rearrangement links TRBV19 to TRBJ2-5; 7 bases line up with TRBD2. V gave up 3 bases and J gave up 3 bases; unmatched junction bases: 10. Germline CDR1 and CDR2: LNHDA and SQIVND (reference sequence). The CDR3 totals 16 residues. The CDR3 DNA reads TGTGCCAGTAGTATCACCGCCGGGACTACAAAAGAGACCCAGTACTTC. Its protein is CASSITAGTTKETQYF.

J is TRBJ1-4 and V is TRBV6-6; D ambiguous. The germline V gene has CDR1 MNHNY and CDR2 SVGAGI (reference sequence). Trimming took 5 bases from V and 13 from J, leaving 14 bases between them. This CDR3 spans 12 amino acids. CDR3 sequence reads: CASSRADGLLFF. Here the CDR3 DNA reads TGTGCCAGCAGTAGAGCGGACGGTCTACTGTTTTTT.

J is TRBJ1-2 and V is TRBV7-2; TRBD1 might be the D (6 bases). Germline CDR1 is SGHTA and CDR2 is FQGNSA. V shed 1 base and J shed 8 bases, with 20 bases lying between them. The CDR3 consists of 16 residues. The CDR3 DNA is TGTGCCAGCAGCTTAGTCCCACAGGGAAGGATCAGGGGCTACACCTTC. As protein: CASSLVPQGRIRGYTF.

The rearrangement joins TRBV5-1 to TRBJ2-1, with D possibly being TRBD2 (6 bases). Between the trimmed V and J ends, which lost 5 bases and 10 bases, there was a span of 28 bases. The CDR3 is 17 amino acids. CDR1 and CDR2 from the germline V gene are SGHRS and YFSETQ. The DNA for the CDR3 is TGCGCCAGCAGTTTAGGGGAGGTACTAGTTAGTAATAGAGAGCAGTTCTTC. This encodes CASSLGEVLVSNREQFF.

This chain uses TRBV2 with TRBJ2-3; 7 bases agree with TRBD1. The CDR3 is 16 residues long. The germline gives CDR1 SNHLY, CDR2 FYNNEI. V trimming: 6 bases; J trimming: 3 bases; junction bases outside the gene matches: 12. In DNA form, the CDR3 reads TGTGCCAGCAGAAGGGACAGTGTAACTGGTACAGATACGCAGTATTTT. The encoded protein is CASRRDSVTGTDTQYF.